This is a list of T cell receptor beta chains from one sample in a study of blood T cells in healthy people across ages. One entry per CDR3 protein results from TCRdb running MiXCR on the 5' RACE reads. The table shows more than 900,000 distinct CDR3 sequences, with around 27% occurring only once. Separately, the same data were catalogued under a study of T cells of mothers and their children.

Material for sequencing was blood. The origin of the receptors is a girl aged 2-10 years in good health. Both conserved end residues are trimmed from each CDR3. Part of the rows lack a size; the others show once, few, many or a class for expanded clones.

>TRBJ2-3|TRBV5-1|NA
ASSLNGLASGHSTDTQY
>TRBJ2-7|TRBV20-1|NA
SARNSRNVGEQY
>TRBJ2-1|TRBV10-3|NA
AITGTGVNEQF
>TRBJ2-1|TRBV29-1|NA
SVDPGEHNEQF
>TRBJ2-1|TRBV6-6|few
ASSFGASGGGNEQF
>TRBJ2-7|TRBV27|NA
ASKRFVGTGGYEQY
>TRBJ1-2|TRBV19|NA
ASSGTGGPANYGYT
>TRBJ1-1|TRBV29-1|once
SVEAANTEAF
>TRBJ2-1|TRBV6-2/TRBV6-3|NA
ASSYSGARGYSYNEQF
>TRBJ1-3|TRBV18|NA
ASSPTPGPGNTIY
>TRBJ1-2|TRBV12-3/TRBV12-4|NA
ASSGQVNGYT
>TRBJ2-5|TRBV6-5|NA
ASSYLQGERQTQY
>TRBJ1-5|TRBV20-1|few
SAGGGWNQPQH
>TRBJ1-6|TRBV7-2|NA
ASSLDGQGVHSPLH
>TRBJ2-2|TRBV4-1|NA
ASSWGETRELF
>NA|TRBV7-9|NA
ASSHPTSSETQY
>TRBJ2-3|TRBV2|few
ASSGTTSTDTQY
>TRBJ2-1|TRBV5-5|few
ASSPGLAEAYNEQF
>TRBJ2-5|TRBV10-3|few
AISESIFSSEETQY
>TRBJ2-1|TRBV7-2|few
ASSSWTSKNEQF
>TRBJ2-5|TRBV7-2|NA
ASSFIRETQY
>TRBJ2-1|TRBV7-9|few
ASSLWGGKRTGEQF
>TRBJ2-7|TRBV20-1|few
SALRGNSYEQY
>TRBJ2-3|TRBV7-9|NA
ASSLKQNWADTQY
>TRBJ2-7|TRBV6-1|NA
ASSENSGSAYEQY
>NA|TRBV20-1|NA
SAPGVETQF
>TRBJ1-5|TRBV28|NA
ASSWDRSDQPQH
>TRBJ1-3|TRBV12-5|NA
ASGSGDGVGGNTIY
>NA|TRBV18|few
ASSAKGLEVEQY
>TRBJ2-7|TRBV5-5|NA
ASSRGDTGVGEQY
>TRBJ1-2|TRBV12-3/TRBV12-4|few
ASSSTLGTMYGYT
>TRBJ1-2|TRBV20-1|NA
SATKDNLNYAYT
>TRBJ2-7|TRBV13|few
ASSLEKQGSYEQY
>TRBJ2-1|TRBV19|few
ASSKGGDYSYNEQF
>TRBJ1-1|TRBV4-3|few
ASSNGWRLNTEAF
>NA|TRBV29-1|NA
SVDNRETQY
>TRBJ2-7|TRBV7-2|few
ASSLDAGTGEQY
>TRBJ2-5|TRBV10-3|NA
AISEWTSGQETQY
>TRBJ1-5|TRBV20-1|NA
SARAPLISGTDNQPQH
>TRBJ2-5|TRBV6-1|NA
ASSPLSGTGGLETQY
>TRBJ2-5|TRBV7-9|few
ASSAAGLVRETQY
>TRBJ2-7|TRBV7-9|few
ASSQRGVRVGEQY
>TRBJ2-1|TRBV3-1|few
ASRPHGYNEQF
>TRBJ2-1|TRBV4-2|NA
ASSDRDREPQF
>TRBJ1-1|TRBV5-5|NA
ASSLAYGNTEAF
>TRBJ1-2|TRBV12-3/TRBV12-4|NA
ASKAAYGYT
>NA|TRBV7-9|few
ASRAGAGEQF
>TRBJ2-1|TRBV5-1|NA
ASSLIPQGARGNEQF
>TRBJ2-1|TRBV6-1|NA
ASSETSVWDEQF
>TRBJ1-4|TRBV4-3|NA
ASSSRRGASNEKLF
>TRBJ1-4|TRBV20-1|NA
SARDAKKLF
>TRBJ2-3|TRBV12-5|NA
ASVLLRGFTDTQY
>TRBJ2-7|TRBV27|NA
ASRRKRDETYEQY
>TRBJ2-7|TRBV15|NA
ATSREGYEQY
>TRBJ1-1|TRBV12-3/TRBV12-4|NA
ASSLGSLGAF
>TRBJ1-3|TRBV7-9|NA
ASSSRDNPGNTIY